This TCR beta chain was captured by sequencing in a study of blood T cells in healthy people across ages. Points from the study as a whole: The recorded TCR beta diversity per million T cells decreased in a roughly linear manner with age.

Germline CDR1 MDHEN, CDR2 SYDVKM. This CDR3 region has 14 residues. The V end lost 3 bases, the J end lost 1 base, and 9 bases lay between the germline ends. Using a J-beta primer mix together with a sample-barcoded 5' primer, a second PCR was run for about 7 to 12 cycles. Via MiXCR, TCRdb re-called the 5' RACE reads, giving one row per CDR3 protein. The data contain over 600,000 distinct CDR3 sequences, roughly 21% of them singletons. This clonotype was recorded a few times. Its target is not known. What was sequenced was blood. V usage is TRBV28 and J usage is TRBJ2-5; D possibly matches TRBD1 or TRBD2 (5 bases each). The sequence derives from a man in his sixties or seventies in good health. The CDR3 here is CASSFRDRQETQYF. In DNA, the CDR3 is TGTGCCAGCAGTTTCCGGGACCGCCAAGAGACCCAGTACTTC.